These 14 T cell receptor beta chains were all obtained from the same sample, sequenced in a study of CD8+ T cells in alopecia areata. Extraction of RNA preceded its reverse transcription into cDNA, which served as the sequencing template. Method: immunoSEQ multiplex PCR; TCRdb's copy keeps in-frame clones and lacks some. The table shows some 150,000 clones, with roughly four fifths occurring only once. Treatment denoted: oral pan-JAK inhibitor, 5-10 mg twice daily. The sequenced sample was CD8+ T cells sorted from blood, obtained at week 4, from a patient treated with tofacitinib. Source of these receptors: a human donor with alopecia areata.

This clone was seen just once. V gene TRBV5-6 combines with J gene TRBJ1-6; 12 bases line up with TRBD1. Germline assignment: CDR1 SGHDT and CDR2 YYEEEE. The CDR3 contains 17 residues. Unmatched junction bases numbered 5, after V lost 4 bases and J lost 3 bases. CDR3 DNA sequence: TGTGCCAGCAGCGAGGGGACAGGGGGCCTCTATAATTCACCCCTCCACTTT. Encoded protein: CASSEGTGGLYNSPLHF. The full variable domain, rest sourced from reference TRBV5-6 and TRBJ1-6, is DAGVTQSPTHLIKTRGQQVTLRCSPKSGHDTVSWYQQALGQGPQFIFQYYEEEERQRGNFPDRFSGHQFPNYSSELNVNALLLGDSALYLCASSEGTGGLYNSPLHFGNGTRLTVT.

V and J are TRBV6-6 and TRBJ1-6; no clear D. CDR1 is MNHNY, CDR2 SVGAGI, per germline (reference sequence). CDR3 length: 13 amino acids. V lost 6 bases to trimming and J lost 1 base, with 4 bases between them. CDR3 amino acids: CASRVSYNSPLHF. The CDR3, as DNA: TGTGCCAGCAGGGTTTCCTATAATTCACCCCTCCACTTT.

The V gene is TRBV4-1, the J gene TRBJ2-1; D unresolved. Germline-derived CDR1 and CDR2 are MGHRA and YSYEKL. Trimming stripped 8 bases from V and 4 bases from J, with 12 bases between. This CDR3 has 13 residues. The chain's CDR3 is CASAALLYNEQFF. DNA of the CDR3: TGCGCCAGCGCTGCTTTGTTGTACAATGAGCAGTTCTTC.

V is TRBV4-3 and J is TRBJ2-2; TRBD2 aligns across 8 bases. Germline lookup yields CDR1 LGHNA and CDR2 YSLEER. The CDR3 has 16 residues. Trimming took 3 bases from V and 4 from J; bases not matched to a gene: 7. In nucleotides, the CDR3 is TGCGCCAGCAGCCATCGGGGGGGCTTTGGCACCGGGGAGCTGTTTTTT. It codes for CASSHRGGFGTGELFF.

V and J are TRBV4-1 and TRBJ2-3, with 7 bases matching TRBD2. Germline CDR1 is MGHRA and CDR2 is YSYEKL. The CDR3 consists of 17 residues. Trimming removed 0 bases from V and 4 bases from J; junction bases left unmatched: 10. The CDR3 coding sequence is TGCGCCAGCAGCCAAGAGTTCCGGGGACTAAGGCCAGATACGCAGTATTTT. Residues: CASSQEFRGLRPDTQYF.

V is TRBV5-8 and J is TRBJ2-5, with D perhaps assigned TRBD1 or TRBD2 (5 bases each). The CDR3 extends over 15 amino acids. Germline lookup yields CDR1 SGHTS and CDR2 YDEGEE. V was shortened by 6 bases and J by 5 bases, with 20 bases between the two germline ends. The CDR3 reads CASTPGWDPKETQYF. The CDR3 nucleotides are TGTGCCAGCACCCCAGGGTGGGACCCTAAGGAGACCCAGTACTTC.

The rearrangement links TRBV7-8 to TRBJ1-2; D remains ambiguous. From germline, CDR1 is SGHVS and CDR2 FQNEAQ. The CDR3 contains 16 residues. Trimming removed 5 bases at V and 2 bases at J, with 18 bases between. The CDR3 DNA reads TGTGCCAGCAGCACCTGGACGGAGCACCAAAACTATGGCTACACCTTC. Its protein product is CASSTWTEHQNYGYTF.

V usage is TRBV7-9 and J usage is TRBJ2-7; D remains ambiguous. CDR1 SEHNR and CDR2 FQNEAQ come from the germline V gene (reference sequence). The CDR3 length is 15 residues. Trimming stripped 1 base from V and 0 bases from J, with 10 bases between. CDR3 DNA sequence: TGTGCCAGCAGCTTAGGTCTCCGTAGCTCCTACGAGCAGTACTTC. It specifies CASSLGLRSSYEQYF.

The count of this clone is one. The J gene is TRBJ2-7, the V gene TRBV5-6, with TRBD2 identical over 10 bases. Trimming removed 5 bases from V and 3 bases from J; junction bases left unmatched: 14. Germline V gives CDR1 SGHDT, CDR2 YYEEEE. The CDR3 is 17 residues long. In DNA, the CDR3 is TGTGCCAGCAGGGCCCAGGCTAGCGGGGGCCTATACTACGAGCAGTACTTC. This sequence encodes CASRAQASGGLYYEQYF.

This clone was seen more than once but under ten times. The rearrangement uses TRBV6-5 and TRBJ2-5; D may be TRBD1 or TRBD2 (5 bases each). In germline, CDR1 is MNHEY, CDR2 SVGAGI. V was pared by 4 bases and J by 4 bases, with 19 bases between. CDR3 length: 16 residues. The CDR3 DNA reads TGTGCCAGCAGTTCGCCGGGACCGATCACAAGAGAGACCCAGTACTTC. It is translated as CASSSPGPITRETQYF.

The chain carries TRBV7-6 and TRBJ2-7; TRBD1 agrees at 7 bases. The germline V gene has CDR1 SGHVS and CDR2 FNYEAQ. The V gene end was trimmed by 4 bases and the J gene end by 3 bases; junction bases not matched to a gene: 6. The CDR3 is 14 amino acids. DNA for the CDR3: TGTGCCAGCAGCTCAGGGACAGACATCTACGAGCAGTACTTC. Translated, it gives CASSSGTDIYEQYF. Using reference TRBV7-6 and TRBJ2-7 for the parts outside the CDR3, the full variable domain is GAGVSQSPRYKVTKRGQDVALRCDPISGHVSLYWYRQALGQGPEFLTYFNYEAQQDKSGLPNDRFSAERPEGSISTLTIQRTEQRDSAMYRCASSSGTDIYEQYFGPGTRLTVT.

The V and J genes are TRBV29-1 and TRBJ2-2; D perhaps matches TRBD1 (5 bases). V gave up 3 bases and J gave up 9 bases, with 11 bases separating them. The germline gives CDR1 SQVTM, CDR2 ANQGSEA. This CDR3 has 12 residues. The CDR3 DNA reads TGCAGCGTTGAGTCAGGGCCCCGGGAGCTGTTTTTT. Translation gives CSVESGPRELFF.

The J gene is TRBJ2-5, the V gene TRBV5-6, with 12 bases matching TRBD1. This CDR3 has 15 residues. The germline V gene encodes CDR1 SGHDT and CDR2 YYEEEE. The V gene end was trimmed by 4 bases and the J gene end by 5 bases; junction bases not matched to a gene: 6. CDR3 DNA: TGTGCCAGCAGCACCGGGACAGGGGGCGGCGAGACCCAGTACTTC. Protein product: CASSTGTGGGETQYF. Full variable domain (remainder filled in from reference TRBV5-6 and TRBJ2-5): DAGVTQSPTHLIKTRGQQVTLRCSPKSGHDTVSWYQQALGQGPQFIFQYYEEEERQRGNFPDRFSGHQFPNYSSELNVNALLLGDSALYLCASSTGTGGGETQYFGPGTRLLVL.

In nucleotides, the CDR3 is TGTGCCAGCAGTTACTCGAAACGGTGGCCTGAAGCTTTCTTT. It codes for CASSYSKRWPEAFF. V usage is TRBV6-5 and J usage is TRBJ1-1; D is undetermined. V was shortened by 0 bases and J by 6 bases, with 11 bases between the two germline ends. This CDR3 has 14 amino acids. Germline V gene lookup returns CDR1 MNHEY and CDR2 SVGAGI.